The next 30 T cell receptor beta chains were all read from a single sample in a study of T cell responses to AZD1222 COVID-19 vaccine (dated by TCRdb to the early 2020s). The time point label, read with the paper, signifies: about 28 days (+/-7) after the second vaccine dose. To prepare the library, the immunoSEQ multiplex PCR assay was applied. TCRdb took over this immuneACCESS table, retaining in-frame rearrangements with V and J assigned. Such tables are incomplete; in checked studies, under half of the missing clones stem from an unresolved V gene, and the remainder is unexplained. In this sample the table shows some 58,000 clones, 80% of which occur a single time. The ten largest clonotypes hold approximately 5.2% of the sample. Sample: peripheral blood, taken 28 days after the second AZD1222 dose. Every receptor here comes from an adult who received the AZD1222 COVID-19 vaccine.

This clone was recorded a few times. The rearrangement uses TRBV9 and TRBJ1-3; no reliable D call. CDR1 SGDLS and CDR2 YYNGEE come from the germline V gene. The CDR3 has 16 residues. V was pared by 0 bases and J by 0 bases, with 10 bases between. The CDR3 DNA reads as TGTGCCAGCAGCGTAGGCAGGTTAGACTCTGGAAACACCATATATTTT. Its protein product is CASSVGRLDSGNTIYF.

This chain joins TRBV6-5 and TRBJ2-7; no firm D call. The CDR3 has 15 residues. CDR1 is MNHEY, CDR2 SVGAGI, per germline. V dropped 0 bases and J dropped 6 bases, with 15 bases sitting between them. The chain's CDR3 is CASSYSPGSSPEQYF. CDR3 coding DNA: TGTGCCAGCAGTTACTCCCCTGGCAGCTCTCCCGAGCAGTACTTC.

The V call is TRBV18, the J call TRBJ2-1; TRBD2 agrees at 10 bases. The CDR3 runs 16 residues. CDR1 KGHSH and CDR2 LQKENI come from the germline V gene. Trimming at V came to 3 bases and at J to 7 bases, leaving 9 bases not matched to a gene. CDR3 nucleotide sequence: TGTGCCAGCTCACCCTCAAGCGGGAGGGGGGTAAATGAGCAGTTCTTC. Its protein is CASSPSSGRGVNEQFF.

The chain employs TRBV7-2 and TRBJ2-7, with D possibly TRBD2 on 6 matching bases. The CDR3 spans 14 residues. Germline CDR1 is SGHTA and CDR2 is FQGNSA. The V end was cut by 5 bases, the J end by 2 bases, with 13 bases between. The CDR3 sequence is CASSQDYRTYEQYF. CDR3 DNA: TGTGCCAGCAGCCAGGACTACCGGACCTACGAGCAGTACTTC.

The chain recombines TRBV18 with TRBJ1-5, with D uncertain. Germline V gene sequence: CDR1 KGHSH, CDR2 LQKENI. This CDR3 spans 14 amino acids. V was pared by 1 base and J by 1 base, with 5 bases between. The CDR3, as DNA: TGTGCCAGCTCACCACAGGGAAGCAATCAGCCCCAGCATTTT. The encoded protein is CASSPQGSNQPQHF.

The chain employs TRBV28 and TRBJ1-5, with D maybe TRBD1 (6 bases). The germline CDR1 and CDR2 sequences are MDHEN and SYDVKM. The length of the CDR3 is 14 residues. The ends were cut back, 3 bases at V and 1 base at J, with 7 bases in the middle. The DNA for the CDR3 is TGTGCCAGCAGTTTTAGGGGGAGCAATCAGCCCCAGCATTTT. Its translation is CASSFRGSNQPQHF.

The sample holds a few counts of this clone. The chain joins TRBV7-2 to TRBJ2-6; TRBD2 matches at 8 bases. Per germline, CDR1 SGHTA and CDR2 FQGNSA. Trimming took 0 bases from V and 0 from J; bases not matched to a gene: 4. CDR3 length: 18 residues. CDR3 nucleotide sequence: TGTGCCAGCAGCTTAGCAATAGCGGGGTCCTCTGGGGCCAACGTCCTGACTTTC. Amino acid sequence: CASSLAIAGSSGANVLTF.

The chain has TRBV30 and TRBJ1-1; D is undetermined. The CDR3 has 12 residues. Trimming took 0 bases from V and 6 from J, leaving 8 bases between them. The V gene's germline CDR1 is GTSNPN and CDR2 SVGIG (reference sequence). The CDR3 bases are TGTGCCTGGAGTGTACTAGGTCCTGAAGCTTTCTTT. This encodes CAWSVLGPEAFF. Full variable domain (outside the CDR3, taken from reference TRBV30 and TRBJ1-1): SQTIHQWPATLVQPVGSPLSLECTVEGTSNPNLYWYRQAAGRGLQLLFYSVGIGQISSEVPQNLSASRPQDRQFILSSKKLLLSDSGFYLCAWSVLGPEAFFGQGTRLTVV.

The chain carries TRBV6-4 and TRBJ2-1; TRBD2 is a possible D gene (5 bases). Germline CDR1 MRHNA, CDR2 SNTAGT. The CDR3 consists of 13 residues. The V end was cut by 6 bases, the J end by 2 bases, with 8 bases between. CDR3 loop: CASSEGPYNEQFF. CDR3 nucleotides: TGTGCCAGCAGCGAGGGCCCCTACAATGAGCAGTTCTTC.

The rearrangement joins TRBV5-1 to TRBJ2-3; D may match TRBD1 or TRBD2 (5 bases each). There are 15 residues in the CDR3. The germline gives CDR1 SGHRS, CDR2 YFSETQ. V was cut by 0 bases and J by 0 bases, with 8 bases left in between. The CDR3 region is CASSLARDSTDTQYF. The CDR3 nucleotides read TGCGCCAGCAGCTTGGCCCGGGACAGCACAGATACGCAGTATTTT.

This clone was seen just once. The CDR3 coding sequence is TGTGCCAGCAGGGAGGACAGTCCATGGATGGCCCAGCATTTT. Protein: CASREDSPWMAQHF. The J gene is TRBJ1-5, the V gene TRBV6-5, with a tentative D call TRBD1 (6 bases). There are 14 residues in the CDR3. Germline CDR1 MNHEY, CDR2 SVGAGI. V lost 6 bases and J lost 11, with 20 bases in between.

The genes are TRBV2 and TRBJ2-2; a possible D gene is TRBD2 (6 bases). Per the germline V gene, CDR1 is SNHLY and CDR2 is FYNNEI. The CDR3 covers 14 residues. V lost 4 bases and J 3 bases, leaving 9 bases between the germline ends. As DNA, the CDR3 is TGTGCCAGCAGTGGACTAGGATACACCGGGGAGCTGTTTTTT. Translated, it gives CASSGLGYTGELFF.

The CDR3 protein is CASSPAGAQYYNEQFF. CDR3 bases: TGTGCCAGCAGCCCCGCCGGGGCCCAATACTACAATGAGCAGTTCTTC. The V and J genes are TRBV6-2 or TRBV6-3 and TRBJ2-1; D tentatively fits TRBD1 or TRBD2 (5 bases each). The CDR3 is 16 residues long. Germline V gives CDR1 MNHEY, CDR2 SVGEGT. Trimming cost V 6 bases and J 3 bases, with 18 bases left between them.

J is TRBJ1-2 and V is TRBV7-6, with 8 bases lining up with TRBD1. The germline V gene encodes CDR1 SGHVS and CDR2 FNYEAQ. The V gene end was trimmed by 4 bases and the J gene end by 5 bases; junction bases not matched to a gene: 12. The CDR3 runs to 16 residues. CDR3: CASSSSTGGLGYGYTF. The CDR3 DNA reads as TGTGCCAGCAGCTCTTCCACAGGGGGATTAGGGTATGGCTACACCTTC.

This chain uses TRBV5-5 with TRBJ1-2; 7 bases agree with TRBD1. The CDR3 sequence is 13 residues long. Germline CDR1 and CDR2: SGHKS and YYEKEE (reference sequence). Losses at the gene ends were 4 bases for V and 2 bases for J; bases not matched to a gene: 2. This CDR3 is CASSLDRNYGYTF. The CDR3 nucleotides are TGTGCCAGCAGCCTGGACAGGAACTATGGCTACACCTTC. Drawing the rest from reference TRBV5-5 and TRBJ1-2, the complete variable domain is DAGVTQSPTHLIKTRGQQVTLRCSPISGHKSVSWYQQVLGQGPQFIFQYYEKEERGRGNFPDRFSARQFPNYSSELNVNALLLGDSALYLCASSLDRNYGYTFGSGTRLTVV.

CDR3 sequence: CASSYSNPQTNEQFF. Written as DNA, the CDR3 is TGTGCCAGCAGTTACTCGAACCCTCAGACGAATGAGCAGTTCTTC. The gene calls are TRBV6-6 and TRBJ2-1; D is ambiguous. The CDR3 covers 15 residues. V lost 0 bases and J 7 bases, leaving 13 bases between the germline ends. Germline V lookup: CDR1 MNHNY, CDR2 SVGAGI (reference sequence).

The chain joins TRBV19 to TRBJ2-1, with 8 bases that match TRBD1. Germline CDR1 reads LNHDA; CDR2 reads SQIVND (reference sequence). Germline trimming cut 9 bases from V and 2 bases from J; bases unmatched to any gene: 12. The CDR3 consists of 16 residues. CDR3 loop: CASEGPGQGPYNEQFF. The CDR3 coding sequence is TGTGCCAGCGAAGGCCCAGGACAGGGCCCCTACAATGAGCAGTTCTTC.

The chain joins TRBV28 to TRBJ1-5; 9 bases fit TRBD1. CDR1 is MDHEN, CDR2 SYDVKM, per germline. V dropped 6 bases and J dropped 2; count of bases not matched to a gene: 8. This CDR3 comprises 16 residues. The CDR3 coding sequence is TGTGCCAGCAGGCCCGACAGGGGGATTGGCAATCAGCCCCAGCATTTT. This codes for CASRPDRGIGNQPQHF.

The chain uses TRBV27 and TRBJ2-7, with a tentative D call TRBD2 (6 bases). Trimming shortened V by 2 bases and J by 5 bases, and 7 bases separated the two germline ends. This CDR3 contains 12 residues. Germline V gene lookup returns CDR1 MNHEY and CDR2 SMNVEV (reference sequence). The CDR3 coding sequence is TGTGCCAGCAGTTTAGGAGGGAACGAGCAGTACTTC. It translates to CASSLGGNEQYF.

This clone was observed a few times. The rearrangement joins TRBV21-1 to TRBJ1-1; TRBD1 is taken as the D call from the table, unchecked against the DNA. TRBV21-1 corresponds to a pseudogene. CDR3 length: 19 residues. The CDR3 loop reads CASSKEVVDRGGMNTEAFF. In DNA, the CDR3 is TGTGCCAGCAGCAAAGAGGTAGTGGACAGGGGCGGAATGAACACTGAAGCTTTCTTT.

The CDR3 sequence: CASSELGGGEQYF. CDR3 coding DNA: TGTGCCAGCAGTGAATTAGGGGGCGGCGAGCAGTACTTC. The rearrangement links TRBV2 to TRBJ2-7; TRBD1 agrees at 7 bases. CDR1 and CDR2 (germline): SNHLY, FYNNEI. The CDR3 length is 13 residues. V was pared by 2 bases and J by 6 bases, with 4 bases of the junction left unmatched.

V gene TRBV28 combines with J gene TRBJ2-7; D might be TRBD1 (6 bases). The CDR3 loop spans 17 amino acids. Trimming took 3 bases from V and 1 from J, leaving 19 bases between them. Germline lookup yields CDR1 MDHEN and CDR2 SYDVKM. CDR3 loop: CASSFSPRTVDSYEQYF. CDR3 bases: TGTGCCAGCAGTTTTAGCCCCCGGACAGTCGATTCCTACGAGCAGTACTTC.

This chain links TRBV10-2 with TRBJ1-4; D remains ambiguous. The ends were cut back, 6 bases at V and 6 bases at J, with 14 bases in the middle. The CDR3 length is 14 residues. CDR1 and CDR2 from the germline V gene are WSHSY and SAAADI. This CDR3 reads CASRGTWSDEKLFF. The CDR3 region has the DNA TGCGCCAGCAGGGGTACCTGGTCCGATGAAAAACTGTTTTTT.

For the CDR3, the DNA is TGTGCCAGCAGCCCCGGGAGGGACTCTGGGGCCAACGTCCTGACTTTC. This codes for CASSPGRDSGANVLTF. The gene calls are TRBV3-1 (or the pseudogene TRBV3-2) and TRBJ2-6; 8 nucleotides line up with TRBD2. The CDR3 contains 16 residues. Germline-derived CDR1 and CDR2 are LGHDT and YNNKEL (reference sequence). The J segment lost 0 bases and the V segment lost 4 bases, leaving 2 bases of the junction unmatched.

The gene calls are TRBV3-1 (or the pseudogene TRBV3-2) and TRBJ1-4; the D gene is possibly TRBD1 (6 bases). The CDR3 extends over 14 amino acids. Germline CDR1 reads LGHDT; CDR2 reads YNNKEL (reference sequence). Trimming left V 1 base short and J 7 bases short, with 10 bases between. The CDR3 protein is CASSQVQGFEKLFF. The CDR3 DNA is TGTGCCAGCAGCCAAGTCCAGGGGTTTGAAAAACTGTTTTTT.

This clone was seen a handful of times. The chain carries TRBV2 and TRBJ2-2, with 12 positions matching TRBD1. V shed 6 bases, J shed 7 bases, and the junction held 3 bases outside the gene matches. This CDR3 is built from 14 residues. Germline CDR1 and CDR2: SNHLY and FYNNEI. The CDR3 DNA sequence: TGTGCCAGCAGGGGACAGGGGGCGATCGGGGAGCTGTTTTTT. It translates to CASRGQGAIGELFF.

This rearrangement joins TRBV10-3 to TRBJ1-2, with TRBD1 matching 7 bases. CDR3 length equals 14 residues. In germline, CDR1 is ENHRY, CDR2 SYGVKD. The junction had 12 bases not matched to a gene; V was cut back by 11 bases and J by 3 bases. CDR3: CASTRGGDHYGYTF. CDR3 sequence (DNA): TGTGCCTCCACCAGGGGGGGCGACCACTATGGCTACACCTTC.

The chain links TRBV9 to TRBJ2-3; D is possibly TRBD2 (5 bases). The CDR3 extends over 16 amino acids. Germline values: CDR1 SGDLS, CDR2 YYNGEE. Trimming took 0 bases from V and 0 from J, leaving 11 bases between them. As DNA, the CDR3 is TGTGCCAGCAGCGTAGTGGCGGGTCCTAGCACAGATACGCAGTATTTT. Translation: CASSVVAGPSTDTQYF.

This clone was seen only once. The chain links TRBV27 to TRBJ1-4, with D possibly TRBD1 on 5 matching bases. The CDR3 is 15 residues long. V lost 2 bases to trimming and J lost 4 bases, with 11 bases between them. The germline V gene encodes CDR1 MNHEY and CDR2 SMNVEV (reference sequence). The CDR3 nucleotides read TGTGCCAGCAGTTTAACAGGAACCCGTAATGAAAAACTGTTTTTT. Its protein product is CASSLTGTRNEKLFF.

The chain joins TRBV6-5 to TRBJ1-5; D gene ambiguous. This CDR3 is built from 15 residues. V was pared by 0 bases and J by 4 bases, with 10 bases between. CDR1 MNHEY and CDR2 SVGAGI come from the germline V gene. The CDR3, as DNA: TGTGCCAGCAGTTACTCGGAGGGCTCAAATCAGCCCCAGCATTTT. This encodes CASSYSEGSNQPQHF.